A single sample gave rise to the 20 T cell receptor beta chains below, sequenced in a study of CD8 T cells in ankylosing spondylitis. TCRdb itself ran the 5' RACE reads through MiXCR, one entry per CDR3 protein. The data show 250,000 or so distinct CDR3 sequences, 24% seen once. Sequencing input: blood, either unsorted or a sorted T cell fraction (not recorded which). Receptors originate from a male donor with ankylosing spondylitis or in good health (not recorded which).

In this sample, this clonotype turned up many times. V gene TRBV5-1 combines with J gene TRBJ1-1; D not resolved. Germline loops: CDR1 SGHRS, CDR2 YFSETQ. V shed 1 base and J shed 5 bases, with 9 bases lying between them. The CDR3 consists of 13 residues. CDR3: CASSLYDITEAFF. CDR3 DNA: TGCGCCAGCAGCTTGTATGACATAACTGAAGCTTTCTTT.

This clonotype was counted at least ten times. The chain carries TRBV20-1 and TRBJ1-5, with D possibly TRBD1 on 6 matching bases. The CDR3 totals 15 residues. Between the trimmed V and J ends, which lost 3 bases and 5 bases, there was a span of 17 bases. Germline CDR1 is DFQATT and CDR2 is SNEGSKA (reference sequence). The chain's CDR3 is CSASEGGTSHQPQHF. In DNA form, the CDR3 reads TGCAGTGCTAGTGAGGGGGGGACATCCCATCAGCCCCAGCATTTT.

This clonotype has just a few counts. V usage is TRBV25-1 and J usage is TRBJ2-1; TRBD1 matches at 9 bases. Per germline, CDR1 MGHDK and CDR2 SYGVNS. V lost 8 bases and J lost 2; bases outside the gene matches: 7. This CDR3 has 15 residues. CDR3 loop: CASLGDRGTYNEQFF. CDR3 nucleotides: TGTGCCAGCCTGGGAGACAGGGGGACCTACAATGAGCAGTTCTTC.

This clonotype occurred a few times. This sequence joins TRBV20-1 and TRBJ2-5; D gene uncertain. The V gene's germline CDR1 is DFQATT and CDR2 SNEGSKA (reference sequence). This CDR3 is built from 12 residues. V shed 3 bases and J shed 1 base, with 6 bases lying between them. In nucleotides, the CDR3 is TGCAGTGCTAGGGGCAGCCAAGAGACCCAGTACTTC. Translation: CSARGSQETQYF.

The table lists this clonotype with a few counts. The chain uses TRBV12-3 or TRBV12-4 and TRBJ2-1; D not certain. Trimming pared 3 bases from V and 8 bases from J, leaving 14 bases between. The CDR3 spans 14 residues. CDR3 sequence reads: CASSFPTNADEQFF. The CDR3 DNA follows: TGTGCCAGCAGTTTCCCAACTAATGCGGATGAGCAGTTCTTC.

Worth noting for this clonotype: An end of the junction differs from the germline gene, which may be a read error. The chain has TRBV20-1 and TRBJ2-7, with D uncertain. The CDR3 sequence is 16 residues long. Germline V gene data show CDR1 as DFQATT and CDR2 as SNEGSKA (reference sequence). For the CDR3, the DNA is TGCTGTGCTAGAGGCCAGGCTCTGGGCTATAAGAACGAGCAGTACTTC. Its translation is CCARGQALGYKNEQYF.

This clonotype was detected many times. CDR3 coding DNA: TGCAGTGCTAGAGAAGGAGGGGCCAACACTGAAGCTTTCTTT. Translated, it gives CSAREGGANTEAFF. This chain joins TRBV20-1 and TRBJ1-1; tentatively, D is TRBD1 (5 bases). Germline CDR1 is DFQATT and CDR2 is SNEGSKA (reference sequence). CDR3 length: 14 amino acids. Trimming stripped 0 bases from V and 2 bases from J, with 10 bases between.

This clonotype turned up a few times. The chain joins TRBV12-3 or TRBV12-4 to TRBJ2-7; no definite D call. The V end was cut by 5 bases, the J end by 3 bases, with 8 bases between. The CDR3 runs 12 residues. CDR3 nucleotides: TGTGCCAGCAGTCCCCGGAACTACGAGCAGTACTTC. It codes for CASSPRNYEQYF.

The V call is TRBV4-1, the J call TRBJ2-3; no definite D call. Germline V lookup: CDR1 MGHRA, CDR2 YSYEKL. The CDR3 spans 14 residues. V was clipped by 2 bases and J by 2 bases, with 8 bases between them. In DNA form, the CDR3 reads TGCGCCAGCAGCCAAAATCGGTACACAGATACGCAGTATTTT. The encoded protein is CASSQNRYTDTQYF.

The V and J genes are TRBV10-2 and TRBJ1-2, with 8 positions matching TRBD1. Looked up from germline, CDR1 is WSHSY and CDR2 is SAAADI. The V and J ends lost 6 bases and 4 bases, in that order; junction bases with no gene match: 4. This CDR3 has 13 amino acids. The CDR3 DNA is TGCGCCAGCAGACCGGGACAGGCCTATGGCTACACCTTC. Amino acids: CASRPGQAYGYTF.

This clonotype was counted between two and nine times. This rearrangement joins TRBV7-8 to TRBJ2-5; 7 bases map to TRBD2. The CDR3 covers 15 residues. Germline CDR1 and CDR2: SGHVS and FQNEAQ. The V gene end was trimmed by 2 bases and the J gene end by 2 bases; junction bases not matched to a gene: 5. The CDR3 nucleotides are TGTGCCAGCAGCTTATTTGGCGGGGGTCAAGAGACCCAGTACTTC. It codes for CASSLFGGGQETQYF.

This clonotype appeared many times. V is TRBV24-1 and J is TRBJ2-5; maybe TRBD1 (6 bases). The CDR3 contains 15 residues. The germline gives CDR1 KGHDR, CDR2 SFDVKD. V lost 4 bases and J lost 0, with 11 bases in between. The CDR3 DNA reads TGTGCCACCAGTGACCGGGGACAAAACCAAGAGACCCAGTACTTC. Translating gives CATSDRGQNQETQYF.

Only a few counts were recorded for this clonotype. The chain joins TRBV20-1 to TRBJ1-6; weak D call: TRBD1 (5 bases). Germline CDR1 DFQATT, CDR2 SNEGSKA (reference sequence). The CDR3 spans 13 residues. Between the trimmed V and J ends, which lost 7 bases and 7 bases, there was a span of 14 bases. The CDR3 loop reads CSVSLTENSPLHF. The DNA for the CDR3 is TGCAGTGTTAGTTTGACAGAAAATTCACCCCTCCACTTT.

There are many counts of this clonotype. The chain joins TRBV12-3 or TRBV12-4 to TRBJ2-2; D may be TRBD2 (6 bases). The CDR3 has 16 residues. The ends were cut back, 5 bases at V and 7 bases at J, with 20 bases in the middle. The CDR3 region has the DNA TGTGCCAGCAGTCTGTGGAGGGGTAGCATGGGCGGGGAGCTGTTTTTT. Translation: CASSLWRGSMGGELFF.

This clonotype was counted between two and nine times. For the CDR3, the DNA is TGCAGTGCTTGCCGGCTTGGCACTGAAGCTTTCTTT. Amino acids: CSACRLGTEAFF. The chain uses TRBV20-1 and TRBJ1-1; D is unresolved. Trimming took 5 bases from V and 4 from J, leaving 11 bases between them. The CDR3 contains 12 residues. Per germline, CDR1 DFQATT and CDR2 SNEGSKA (reference sequence).

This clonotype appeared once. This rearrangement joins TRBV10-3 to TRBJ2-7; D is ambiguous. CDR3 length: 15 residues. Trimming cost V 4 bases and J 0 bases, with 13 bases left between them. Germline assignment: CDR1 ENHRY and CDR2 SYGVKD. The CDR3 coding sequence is TGTGCCATCAGTGGGCAGCAAGTCCGCTCCTACGAGCAGTACTTC. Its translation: CAISGQQVRSYEQYF.

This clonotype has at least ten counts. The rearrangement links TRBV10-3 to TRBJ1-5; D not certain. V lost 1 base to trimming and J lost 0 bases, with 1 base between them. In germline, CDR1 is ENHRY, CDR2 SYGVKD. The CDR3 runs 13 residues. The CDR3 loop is CAISEYSNQPQHF. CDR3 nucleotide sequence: TGTGCCATCAGTGAGTATAGCAATCAGCCCCAGCATTTT.

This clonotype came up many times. The CDR3 DNA sequence: TGTGCCAGCAGTCTCCTCCGGACTAGCGTAGTCAATGAGCAGTTCTTC. Translated: CASSLLRTSVVNEQFF. The chain joins TRBV12-3 or TRBV12-4 to TRBJ2-1; 9 nucleotides align to TRBD2. The CDR3 is 16 amino acids. V trimming: 5 bases; J trimming: 6 bases; junction bases outside the gene matches: 11.

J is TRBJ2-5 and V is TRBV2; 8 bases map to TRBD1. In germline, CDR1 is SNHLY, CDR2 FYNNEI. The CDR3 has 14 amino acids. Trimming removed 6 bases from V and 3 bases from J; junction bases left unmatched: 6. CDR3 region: CASRQGEMEETQYF. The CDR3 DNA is TGTGCCAGCAGACAGGGGGAAATGGAAGAGACCCAGTACTTC.

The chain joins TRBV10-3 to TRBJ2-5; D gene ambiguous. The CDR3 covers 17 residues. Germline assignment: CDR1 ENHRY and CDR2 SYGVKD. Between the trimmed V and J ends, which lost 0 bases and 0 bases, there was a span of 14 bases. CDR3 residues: CAISESPRLMYQETQYF. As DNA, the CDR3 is TGTGCCATCAGTGAGTCTCCTCGGTTGATGTACCAAGAGACCCAGTACTTC.